This entry concerns a single T cell receptor beta chain. The source of the sample is a study of cytomegalovirus exposure and HLA in healthy donors. Clones were sequenced by immunoSEQ multiplex PCR, and TCRdb holds only the in-frame ones, with some missing. The sample consists of 100,000 or so clones, more than 85% of them appearing once. From germline, CDR1 is MNHEY and CDR2 SVGAGI. This CDR3 is built from 16 residues. Losses at the gene ends were 0 bases for V and 0 bases for J; bases not matched to a gene: 4. Material for sequencing was PBMCs. The receptor's source is a woman in her late teens or twenties in good health and CMV-seropositive. The chain couples TRBV6-5 to TRBJ2-7, with 8 bases aligning to TRBD1. The CDR3 DNA sequence: TGTGCCAGCAGTTACTCCGACAGGGGCTTCTCCTACGAGCAGTACTTC. Translating it yields CASSYSDRGFSYEQYF.